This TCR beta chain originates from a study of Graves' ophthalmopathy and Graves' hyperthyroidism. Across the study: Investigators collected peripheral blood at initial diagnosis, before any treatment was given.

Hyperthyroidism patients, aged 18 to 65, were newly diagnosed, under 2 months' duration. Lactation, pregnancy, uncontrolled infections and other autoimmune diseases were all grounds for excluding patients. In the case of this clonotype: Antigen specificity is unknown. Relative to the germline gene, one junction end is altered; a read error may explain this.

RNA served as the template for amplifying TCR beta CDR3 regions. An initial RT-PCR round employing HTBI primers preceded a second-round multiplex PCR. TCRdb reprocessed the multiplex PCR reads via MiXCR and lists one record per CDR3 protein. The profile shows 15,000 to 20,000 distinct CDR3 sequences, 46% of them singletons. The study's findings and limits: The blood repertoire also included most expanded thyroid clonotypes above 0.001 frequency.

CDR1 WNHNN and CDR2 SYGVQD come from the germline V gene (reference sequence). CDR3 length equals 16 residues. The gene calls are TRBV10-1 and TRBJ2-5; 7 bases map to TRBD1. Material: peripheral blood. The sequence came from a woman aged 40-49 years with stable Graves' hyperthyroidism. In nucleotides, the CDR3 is TGTGCCAGCAGCCCGACGATCTTGACAGGGCGGGAGACCCAGTACTTC. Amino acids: CASSPTILTGRETQYF.